This T cell receptor (beta chain) appears in the sequencing data of a study of T-cell reconstitution after alpha-beta-depleted transplantation in children. As to this clonotype: Its antigen is not known.

The TCRbeta library incorporated unique molecular identifiers. TCRdb reprocessed the PCR reads via MiXCR and lists one record per CDR3 protein. Of some 550,000 distinct CDR3 sequences in the sample, under 30% were seen once. Germline V gene lookup returns CDR1 KGHDR and CDR2 SFDVKD. The junction had 8 bases not matched to a gene; V was cut back by 9 bases and J by 6 bases. This CDR3 is built from 14 residues. Overall study results and limits: Expanded graft clones numbering several hundred reportedly gave rise to alpha-beta T cells about two months after transplant. The study traced high day-60 TCRbeta diversity in some patients to surviving recipient T cells and thymic progenitors. T-cell counts and diversity at one year following transplant were attributed mainly to newly produced T cells.

The specimen was PBMCs, mostly from graft donor cells, collected 360 days after TCRalphabeta/CD19-depleted stem cell transplant. This clonotype was obtained from a boy under two years old who had a stem cell transplant for acute myeloid leukemia, so the T cells may come from the graft donor. This chain connects TRBV24-1 to TRBJ2-1, with 9 bases aligning to TRBD1. This CDR3 reads CATAGDRVTNEQFF. Written as DNA, the CDR3 is TGTGCCACCGCGGGGGACAGGGTCACCAATGAGCAGTTCTTC.